Sequencing of this TCR beta chain was carried out in a study of blood T cells in healthy people across ages. Looked up from germline, CDR1 is DFQATT and CDR2 is SNEGSKA (reference sequence). V gave up 0 bases and J gave up 4 bases; unmatched junction bases: 8. CDR3 length: 16 amino acids. Next came a second PCR, run for roughly 6 to 11 cycles, which used a sample-barcoded 5' primer along with a J-beta primer mix. Per-sample output comprised a minimum of 3 million paired-end reads containing CDR3. Each CDR3 protein is one row after TCRdb ran MiXCR on the 5' RACE reads. Here the sample spans 1.5 million or so distinct CDR3 sequences, less than 45% being singletons. Remarks on this clonotype: Its antigen is unknown.

Study-wide results and caveats: Leaving the PBMCs unsorted stopped any conclusive comparison of naive versus antigen-experienced cells. As naive T cell percentage varied, TCR beta diversity correlated strongly with it.

The chain links TRBV20-1 to TRBJ2-3, with 9 bases aligning to TRBD1. The sequenced sample was blood. This sequence was found in a woman between 18 and 30 years old in good health. In nucleotides, the CDR3 is TGCAGTGCTAGAGACCAACAGGGGGCTGAATCAGATACGCAGTATTTT. Protein: CSARDQQGAESDTQYF.